This TCR beta chain emerged from a study of cytomegalovirus exposure and HLA in healthy donors. Findings and caveats of the study: Excluded: some indistinguishable V segments such as TRBV6-2 and TRBV6-3. A few chains linked to CMV were shown in vitro to be specific for CMV antigens. Cytomegalovirus association was assigned to over 150 TCR beta chains.

CDR3 length: 15 residues. Germline CDR1 reads SGHRS; CDR2 reads YFSETQ. J lost 4 bases, V lost 0 bases, and 5 bases had no gene match. Concerning this clone: Its matching antigen is unknown.

Primers included in the PCR were 60 Vbeta and 13 Jbeta primers. Assay: immunoSEQ multiplex PCR; the TCRdb copy retains only in-frame clones and omits some. The profile shows about 140,000 clones, more than 70% of them singletons. The specimen sequenced was PBMCs. This sequence was found in a young man in good health and CMV-seronegative. The rearrangement links TRBV5-1 to TRBJ2-3, with 7 bases aligning to TRBD2. This CDR3 is CASSLATAGADTQYF. The CDR3 nucleotides read TGCGCCAGCAGCTTGGCAACCGCGGGGGCAGATACGCAGTATTTT.